The 6 T cell receptor beta chains given below trace back to one sample, sequenced in a study of blood T cell repertoires in COVID-19. The repertoire was sequenced with immunoSEQ multiplex PCR; TCRdb's copy has only in-frame clones and lacks some. The sample shows some 150,000 clones, around 89% of them seen only once. Sequencing input: peripheral blood. The receptors originated from a man in his sixties with acute or convalescent COVID-19.

The chain combines TRBV6-2 or TRBV6-3 with TRBJ1-1, with D perhaps TRBD1 (6 bases). Trimming took 5 bases from V and 10 from J, leaving 11 bases between them. Germline-derived CDR1 and CDR2 are MNHEY and SVGEGT. The CDR3 consists of 11 residues. The CDR3 is CASSGTNRAFF. The CDR3 DNA reads TGTGCCAGCAGTGGGACAAATCGAGCTTTCTTT.

The rearrangement joins TRBV3-1 (or the pseudogene TRBV3-2) to TRBJ2-3; TRBD2 matches 15 bases. The CDR3 is 21 amino acids. Germline V lookup: CDR1 LGHDT, CDR2 YNNKEL (reference sequence). The junction had 16 bases not matched to a gene; V was cut back by 4 bases and J by 2 bases. CDR3 bases: TGTGCCAGCAGCCGGCTCTCGTCGGGGACTAGCGGGGGGACCCCCACAGATACGCAGTATTTT. It is translated as CASSRLSSGTSGGTPTDTQYF.

The chain recombines TRBV21-1 with TRBJ1-5. TRBV21-1 represents a pseudogene. The CDR3 is made up of 18 amino acids. Here the CDR3 DNA reads TGTGCCAGCAGCAAACCGGGGGGGAGCAGCCATAGCAATCAGCCCCAGCATTTT. This gives the protein CASSKPGGSSHSNQPQHF.

The genes are TRBV3-1 (or the pseudogene TRBV3-2) and TRBJ1-5, with D uncertain. Germline assignment: CDR1 LGHDT and CDR2 YNNKEL (reference sequence). V lost 1 base and J lost 7, with 14 bases in between. The CDR3 spans 15 residues. The CDR3 nucleotides read TGTGCCAGCAGCCAAGGGGCCGGGGTTGGCCAGCCCCAGCATTTT. Protein sequence: CASSQGAGVGQPQHF.

The chain couples TRBV5-5 to TRBJ2-1; 12 bases map to TRBD2. This CDR3 has 17 residues. The V and J ends lost 0 bases and 5 bases, in that order; junction bases with no gene match: 6. Germline CDR1 and CDR2: SGHKS and YYEKEE (reference sequence). CDR3 region: CASSLVASGGAHNEQFF. CDR3 nucleotide sequence: TGTGCCAGCAGCTTGGTGGCTAGCGGGGGGGCCCACAATGAGCAGTTCTTC.

The CDR3 DNA follows: TGCAGTGCCACAGACAGCCGTAGCTACACCTTC. This gives the protein CSATDSRSYTF. The chain is built from TRBV20-1 and TRBJ1-2; TRBD1 is a possible D gene (5 bases). Deletions cut 6 bases from V and 9 bases from J, with 14 bases between. The V gene's germline CDR1 is DFQATT and CDR2 SNEGSKA (reference sequence). The length of the CDR3 is 11 residues.